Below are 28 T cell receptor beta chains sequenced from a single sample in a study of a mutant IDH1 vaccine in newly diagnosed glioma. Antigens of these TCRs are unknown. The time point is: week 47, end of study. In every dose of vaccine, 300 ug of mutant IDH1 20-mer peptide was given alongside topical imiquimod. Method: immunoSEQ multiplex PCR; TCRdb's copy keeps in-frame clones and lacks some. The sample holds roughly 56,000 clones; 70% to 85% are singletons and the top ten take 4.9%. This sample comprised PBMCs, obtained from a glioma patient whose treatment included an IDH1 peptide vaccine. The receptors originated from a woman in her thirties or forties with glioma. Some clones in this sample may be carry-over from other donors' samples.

Here the CDR3 reads CASSSTDTQYF. The CDR3, as DNA: TGTGCCAGCAGCTCCACAGATACGCAGTATTTT. The chain has TRBV7-2 and TRBJ2-3; D call uncertain. There are 11 residues in the CDR3. V was pared by 4 bases and J by 2 bases, with 1 base between. Germline loops: CDR1 SGHTA, CDR2 FQGNSA.

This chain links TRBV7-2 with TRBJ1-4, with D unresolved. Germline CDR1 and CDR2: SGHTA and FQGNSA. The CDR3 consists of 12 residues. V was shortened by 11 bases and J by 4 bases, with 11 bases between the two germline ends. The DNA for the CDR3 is TGTGCCGCCCGGAGGGATAATGAAAAACTGTTTTTT. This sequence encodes CAARRDNEKLFF.

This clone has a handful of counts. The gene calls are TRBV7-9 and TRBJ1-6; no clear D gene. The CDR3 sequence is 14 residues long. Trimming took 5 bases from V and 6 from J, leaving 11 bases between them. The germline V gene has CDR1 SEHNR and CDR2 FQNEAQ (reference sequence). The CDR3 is CASSPPTGNSPLHF. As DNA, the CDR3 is TGTGCCAGCAGCCCCCCGACCGGTAATTCACCCCTCCACTTT.

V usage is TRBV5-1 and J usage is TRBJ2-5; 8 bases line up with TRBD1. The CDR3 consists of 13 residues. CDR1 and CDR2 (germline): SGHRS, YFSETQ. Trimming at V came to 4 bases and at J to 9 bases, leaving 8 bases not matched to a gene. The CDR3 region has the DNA TGCGCCAGCAGCGACGACAGGGGTCGGGCCCAGTACTTC. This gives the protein CASSDDRGRAQYF.

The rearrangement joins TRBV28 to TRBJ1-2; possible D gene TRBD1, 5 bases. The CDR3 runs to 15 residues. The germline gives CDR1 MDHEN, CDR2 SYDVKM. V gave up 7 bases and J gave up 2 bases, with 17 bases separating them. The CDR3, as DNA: TGTGCCAGCACCCTGCTCCGGGGGAGCAACTATGGCTACACCTTC. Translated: CASTLLRGSNYGYTF.

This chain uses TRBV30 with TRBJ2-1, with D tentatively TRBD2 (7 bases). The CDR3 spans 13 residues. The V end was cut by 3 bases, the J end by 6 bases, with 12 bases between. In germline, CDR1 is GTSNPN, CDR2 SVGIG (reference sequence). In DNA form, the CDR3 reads TGTGCCTGGAGACAGGGCGGGGGCAATGAGCAGTTCTTC. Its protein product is CAWRQGGGNEQFF.

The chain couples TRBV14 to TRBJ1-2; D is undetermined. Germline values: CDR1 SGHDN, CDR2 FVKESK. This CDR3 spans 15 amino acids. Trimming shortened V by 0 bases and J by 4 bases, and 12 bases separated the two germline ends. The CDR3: CASSQEERRLYGYTF. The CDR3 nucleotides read TGTGCCAGCAGCCAAGAAGAGAGGCGGCTCTATGGCTACACCTTC.

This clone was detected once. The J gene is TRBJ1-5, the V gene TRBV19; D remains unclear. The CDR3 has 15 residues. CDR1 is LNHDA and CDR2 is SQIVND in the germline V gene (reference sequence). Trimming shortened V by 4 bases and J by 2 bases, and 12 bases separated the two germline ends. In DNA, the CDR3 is TGTGCCAGTAGTAACGGCGTCCGGGGCAATCAGCCCCAGCATTTT. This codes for CASSNGVRGNQPQHF.

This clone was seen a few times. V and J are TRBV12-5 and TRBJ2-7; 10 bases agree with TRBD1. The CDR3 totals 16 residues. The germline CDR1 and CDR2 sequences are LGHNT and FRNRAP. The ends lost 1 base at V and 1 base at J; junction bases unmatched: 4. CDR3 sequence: CASGLAGTGASYEQYF. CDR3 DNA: TGTGCTAGTGGTTTGGCCGGGACAGGGGCTTCCTACGAGCAGTACTTC.

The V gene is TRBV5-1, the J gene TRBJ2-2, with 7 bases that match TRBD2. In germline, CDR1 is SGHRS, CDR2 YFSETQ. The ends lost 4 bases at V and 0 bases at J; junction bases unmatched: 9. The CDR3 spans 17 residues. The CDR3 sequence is CASSPLGGTPNTGELFF. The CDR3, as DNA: TGCGCCAGCAGCCCCCTCGGGGGGACCCCGAACACCGGGGAGCTGTTTTTT.

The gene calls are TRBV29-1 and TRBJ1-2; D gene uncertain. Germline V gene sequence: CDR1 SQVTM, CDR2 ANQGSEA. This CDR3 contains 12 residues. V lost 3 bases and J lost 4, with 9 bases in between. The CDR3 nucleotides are TGCAGCGTTGAGATGTGGGGCTATGGCTACACCTTC. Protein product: CSVEMWGYGYTF.

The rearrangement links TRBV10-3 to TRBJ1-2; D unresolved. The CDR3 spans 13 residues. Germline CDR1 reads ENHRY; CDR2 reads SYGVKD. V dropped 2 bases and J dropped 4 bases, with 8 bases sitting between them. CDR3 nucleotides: TGTGCCATCAGTGAGGAATTACTCTATGGCTACACCTTC. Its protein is CAISEELLYGYTF.

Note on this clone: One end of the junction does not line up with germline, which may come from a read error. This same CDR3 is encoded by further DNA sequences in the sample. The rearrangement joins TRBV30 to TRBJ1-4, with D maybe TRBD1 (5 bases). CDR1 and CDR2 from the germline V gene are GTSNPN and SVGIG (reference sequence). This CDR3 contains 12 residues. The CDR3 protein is CAWGQPREKLFF. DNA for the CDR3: TGTGCCTGGGGACAACCTCGTGAAAAGCTGTTTTTT.

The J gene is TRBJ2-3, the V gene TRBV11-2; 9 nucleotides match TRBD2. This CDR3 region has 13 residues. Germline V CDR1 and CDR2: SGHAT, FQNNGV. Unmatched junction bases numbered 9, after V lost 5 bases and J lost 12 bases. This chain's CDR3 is CASSEPPGLAQYF. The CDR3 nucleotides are TGTGCCAGCAGCGAGCCTCCGGGACTAGCCCAGTATTTT. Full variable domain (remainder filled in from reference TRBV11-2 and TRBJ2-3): EAGVAQSPRYKIIEKRQSVAFWCNPISGHATLYWYQQILGQGPKLLIQFQNNGVVDDSQLPKDRFSAERLKGVDSTLKIQPAKLEDSAVYLCASSEPPGLAQYFGPGTRLTVL.

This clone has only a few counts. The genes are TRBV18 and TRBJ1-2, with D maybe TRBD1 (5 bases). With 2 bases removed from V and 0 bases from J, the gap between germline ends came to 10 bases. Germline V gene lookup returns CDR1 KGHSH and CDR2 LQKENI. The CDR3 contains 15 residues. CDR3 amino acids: CASSPGGYANYGYTF. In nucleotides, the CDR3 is TGTGCCAGCTCACCAGGGGGGTATGCTAACTATGGCTACACCTTC.

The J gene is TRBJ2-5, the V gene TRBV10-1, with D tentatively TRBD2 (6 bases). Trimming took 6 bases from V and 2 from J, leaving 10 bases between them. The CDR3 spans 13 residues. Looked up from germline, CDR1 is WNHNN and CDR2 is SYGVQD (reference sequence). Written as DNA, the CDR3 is TGCGCCAGCAGATCAGGACTACAAGAGACCCAGTACTTC. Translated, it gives CASRSGLQETQYF.

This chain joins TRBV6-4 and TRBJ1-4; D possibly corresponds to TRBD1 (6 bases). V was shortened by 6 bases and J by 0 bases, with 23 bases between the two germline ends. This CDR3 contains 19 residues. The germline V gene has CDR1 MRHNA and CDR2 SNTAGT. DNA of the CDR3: TGTGCCAGCAGATCCCCTGCAGGGGACCTACCAGCAACTAATGAAAAACTGTTTTTT. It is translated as CASRSPAGDLPATNEKLFF.

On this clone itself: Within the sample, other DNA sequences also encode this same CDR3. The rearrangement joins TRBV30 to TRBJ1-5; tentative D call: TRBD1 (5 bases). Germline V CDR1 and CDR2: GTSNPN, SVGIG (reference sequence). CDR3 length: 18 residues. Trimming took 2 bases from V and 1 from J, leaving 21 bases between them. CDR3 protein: CAWSLGQGASTSNQPQHF. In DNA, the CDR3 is TGTGCCTGGAGTCTCGGACAAGGGGCTTCCACAAGCAATCAGCCCCAGCATTTT.

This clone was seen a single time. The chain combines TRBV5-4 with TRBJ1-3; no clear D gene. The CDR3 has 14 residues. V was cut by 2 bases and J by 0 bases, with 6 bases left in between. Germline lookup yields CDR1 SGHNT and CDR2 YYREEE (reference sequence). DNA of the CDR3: TGTGCCAGCAGCTTACCCAGCTCTGGAAACACCATATATTTT. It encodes CASSLPSSGNTIYF.

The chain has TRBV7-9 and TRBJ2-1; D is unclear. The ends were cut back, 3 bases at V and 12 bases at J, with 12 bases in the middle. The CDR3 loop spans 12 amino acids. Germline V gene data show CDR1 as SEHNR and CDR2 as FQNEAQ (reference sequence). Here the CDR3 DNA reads TGTGCCAGCAGCTTTAGCAAGCTGGGGCAGTTCTTC. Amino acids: CASSFSKLGQFF.

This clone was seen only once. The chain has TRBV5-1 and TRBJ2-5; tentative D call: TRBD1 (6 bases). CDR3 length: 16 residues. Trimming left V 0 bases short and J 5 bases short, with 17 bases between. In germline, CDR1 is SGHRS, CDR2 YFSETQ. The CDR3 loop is CASSLGTTGKGETQYF. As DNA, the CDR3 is TGCGCCAGCAGCTTGGGGACAACAGGGAAGGGGGAGACCCAGTACTTC.

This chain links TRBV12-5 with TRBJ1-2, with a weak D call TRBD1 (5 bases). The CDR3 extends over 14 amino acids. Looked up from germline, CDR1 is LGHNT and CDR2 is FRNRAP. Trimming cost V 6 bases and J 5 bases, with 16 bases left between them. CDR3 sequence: CASGPQTGLYGYTF. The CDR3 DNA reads TGTGCTAGTGGCCCACAGACGGGACTTTATGGCTACACCTTC.

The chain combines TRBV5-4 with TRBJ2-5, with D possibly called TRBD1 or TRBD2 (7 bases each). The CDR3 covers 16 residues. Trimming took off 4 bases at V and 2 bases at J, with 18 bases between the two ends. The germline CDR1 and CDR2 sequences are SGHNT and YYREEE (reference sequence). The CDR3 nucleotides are TGTGCCAGCAGCCCAGGGACAGTGGGAGGGCAAGAGACCCAGTACTTC. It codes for CASSPGTVGGQETQYF.

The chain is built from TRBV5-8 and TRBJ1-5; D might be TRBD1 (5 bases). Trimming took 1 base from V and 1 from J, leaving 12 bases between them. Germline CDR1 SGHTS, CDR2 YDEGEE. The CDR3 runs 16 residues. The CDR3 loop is CASSLLRTISNQPQHF. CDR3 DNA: TGTGCCAGCAGCTTGTTAAGGACAATCAGCAATCAGCCCCAGCATTTT.

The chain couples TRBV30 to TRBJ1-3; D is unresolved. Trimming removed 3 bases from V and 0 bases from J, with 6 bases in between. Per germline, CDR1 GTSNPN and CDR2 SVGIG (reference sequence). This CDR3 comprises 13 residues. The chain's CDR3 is CAWSAHSGNTIYF. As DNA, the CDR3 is TGTGCCTGGAGCGCTCACTCTGGAAACACCATATATTTT.

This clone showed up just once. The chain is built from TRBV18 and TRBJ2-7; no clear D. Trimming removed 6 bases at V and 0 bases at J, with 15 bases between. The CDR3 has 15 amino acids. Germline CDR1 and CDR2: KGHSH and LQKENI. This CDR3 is CASSLDRVSSYEQYF. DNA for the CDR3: TGTGCCAGCTCCCTAGACCGGGTTAGCTCCTACGAGCAGTACTTC.

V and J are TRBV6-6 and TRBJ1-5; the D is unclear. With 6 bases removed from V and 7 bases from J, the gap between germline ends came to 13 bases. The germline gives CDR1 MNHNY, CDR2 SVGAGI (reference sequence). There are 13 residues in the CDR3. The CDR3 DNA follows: TGTGCCAGCAGGGCCGCACTAGGGCAGCCCCAGCATTTT. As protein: CASRAALGQPQHF.

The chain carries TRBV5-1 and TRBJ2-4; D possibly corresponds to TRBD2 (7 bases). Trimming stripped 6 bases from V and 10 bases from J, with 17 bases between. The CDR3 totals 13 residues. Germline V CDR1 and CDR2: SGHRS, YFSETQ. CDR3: CASNREGFGIQYF. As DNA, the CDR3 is TGCGCCAGCAACAGGGAGGGATTTGGAATTCAGTACTTC.